These 8 T cell receptor beta chains originate from one sample sequenced in a study of cytomegalovirus exposure and HLA in healthy donors. Use of 60 Vbeta and 13 Jbeta primers characterized the PCR. Here immunoSEQ multiplex PCR was the method, and the copy in TCRdb shows in-frame clones only, minus some. The sample yields over 200,000 clones, approximately 87% seen once. Source material: PBMCs. The source is a human donor in good health.

There are a few counts of this clone. The chain combines TRBV6-1 with TRBJ2-7; maybe TRBD2 (6 bases). CDR1 is MNHNS and CDR2 is SASEGT in the germline V gene. The CDR3 contains 16 residues. Trimming pared 3 bases from V and 1 base from J, leaving 16 bases between. CDR3 in DNA: TGTGCCAGCAGTGACGAAGGTCATGGAGGGTCCTACGAGCAGTACTTC. As protein: CASSDEGHGGSYEQYF.

The sample holds a few counts of this clone. The sample has other DNA sequences that encode this CDR3 too. The chain joins TRBV7-9 to TRBJ2-7; D unresolved. Germline lookup yields CDR1 SEHNR and CDR2 FQNEAQ (reference sequence). The germline V and J ends were trimmed by 4 bases and 2 bases, with 3 bases remaining between them. The CDR3 length is 11 residues. The CDR3 is CASSSAYEQYF. The CDR3 DNA reads TGTGCCAGCAGCTCCGCCTACGAGCAGTACTTC.

This chain connects TRBV7-9 to TRBJ1-5, with D tentatively TRBD1 (6 bases). From germline, CDR1 is SEHNR and CDR2 FQNEAQ (reference sequence). This CDR3 is 16 amino acids long. Trimming took 4 bases from V and 3 from J, leaving 16 bases between them. CDR3 bases: TGTGCCAGCAGCTCGACGGGGGGGGCGGCCAATCAGCCCCAGCATTTT. Translated, it gives CASSSTGGAANQPQHF.

Worth noting for this clone: The same CDR3 arises from other DNA sequences in this sample as well. The J gene is TRBJ2-3, the V gene TRBV7-2, with TRBD1 as a possible D gene (5 bases). This CDR3 has 13 residues. Germline loops: CDR1 SGHTA, CDR2 FQGNSA. Trimming shortened V by 3 bases and J by 1 base, and 5 bases separated the two germline ends. The CDR3 loop reads CASSFRGTDTQYF. In nucleotides, the CDR3 is TGTGCCAGCAGCTTCAGGGGCACAGATACGCAGTATTTT.

The chain carries TRBV9 and TRBJ2-7; 13 nucleotides match TRBD2. The CDR3 has 15 amino acids. Germline lookup yields CDR1 SGDLS and CDR2 YYNGEE. Trimming removed 1 base from V and 6 bases from J; junction bases left unmatched: 4. CDR3 coding DNA: TGTGCCAGCAGCGTAAGAGGACTAGCGGGAGTCGAGCAGTACTTC. Translation gives CASSVRGLAGVEQYF.

The V call is TRBV18, the J call TRBJ2-4; possible D gene TRBD2, 5 bases. The germline V gene has CDR1 KGHSH and CDR2 LQKENI. The length of the CDR3 is 15 residues. V lost 3 bases, J lost 1 base, and 10 bases lay in between. The CDR3 sequence is CASSPGAAAKNIQYF. CDR3 coding DNA: TGTGCCAGCTCACCGGGAGCGGCCGCCAAAAACATTCAGTACTTC.

This chain joins TRBV5-4 and TRBJ2-1; the match to TRBD2 covers 7 bases. Germline V CDR1 and CDR2: SGHNT, YYREEE (reference sequence). Unmatched junction bases numbered 7, after V lost 2 bases and J lost 5 bases. The CDR3 loop spans 15 amino acids. The DNA for the CDR3 is TGTGCCAGCAGCTTTGGCGGGAGTAGGGACAATGAGCAGTTCTTC. The encoded protein is CASSFGGSRDNEQFF.

The genes are TRBV4-2 and TRBJ1-5; 9 bases match TRBD1. This CDR3 is built from 16 residues. Germline lookup yields CDR1 LGHNA and CDR2 YNFKEQ. The ends lost 3 bases at V and 7 bases at J; junction bases unmatched: 10. The CDR3 sequence is CASSQGRGTGNQPQHF. The DNA of the CDR3 is TGTGCCAGCAGCCAGGGGAGAGGGACAGGGAACCAGCCCCAGCATTTT.